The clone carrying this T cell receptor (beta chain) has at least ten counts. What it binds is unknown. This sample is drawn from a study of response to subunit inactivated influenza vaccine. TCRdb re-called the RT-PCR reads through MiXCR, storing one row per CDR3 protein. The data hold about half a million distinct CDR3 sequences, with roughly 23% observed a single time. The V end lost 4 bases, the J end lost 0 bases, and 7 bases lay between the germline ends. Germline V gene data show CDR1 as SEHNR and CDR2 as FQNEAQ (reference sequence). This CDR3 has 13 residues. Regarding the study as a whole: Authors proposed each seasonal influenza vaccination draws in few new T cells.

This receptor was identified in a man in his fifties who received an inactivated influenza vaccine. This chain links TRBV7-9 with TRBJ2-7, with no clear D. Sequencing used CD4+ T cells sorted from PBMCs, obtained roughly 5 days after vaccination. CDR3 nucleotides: TGTGCCAGCAGCTCCGGGCCCTCCTACGAGCAGTACTTC. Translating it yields CASSSGPSYEQYF.